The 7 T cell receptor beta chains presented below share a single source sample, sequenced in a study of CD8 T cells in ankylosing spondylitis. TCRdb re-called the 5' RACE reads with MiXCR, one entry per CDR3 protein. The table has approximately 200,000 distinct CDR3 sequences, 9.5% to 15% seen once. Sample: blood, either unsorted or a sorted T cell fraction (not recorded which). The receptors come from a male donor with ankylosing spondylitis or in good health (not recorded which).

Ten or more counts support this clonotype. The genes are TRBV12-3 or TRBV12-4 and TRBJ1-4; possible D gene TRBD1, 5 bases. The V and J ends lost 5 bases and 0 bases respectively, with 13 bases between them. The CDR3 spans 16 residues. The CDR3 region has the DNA TGTGCCAGCAGTCCCCTGGACACTGCAACTAATGAAAAACTGTTTTTT. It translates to CASSPLDTATNEKLFF.

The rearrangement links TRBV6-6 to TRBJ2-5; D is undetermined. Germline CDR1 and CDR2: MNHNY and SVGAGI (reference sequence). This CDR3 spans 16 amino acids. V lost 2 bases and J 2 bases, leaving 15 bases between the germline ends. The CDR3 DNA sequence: TGTGCCAGCAGTTACGTGGCAGGCGCATCTCAAGAGACCCAGTACTTC. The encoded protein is CASSYVAGASQETQYF.

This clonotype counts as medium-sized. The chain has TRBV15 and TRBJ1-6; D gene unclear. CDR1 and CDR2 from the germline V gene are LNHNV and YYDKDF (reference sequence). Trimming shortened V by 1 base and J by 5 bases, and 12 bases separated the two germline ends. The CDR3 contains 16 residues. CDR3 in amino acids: CATSRVPPGNNSPLHF. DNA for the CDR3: TGTGCCACCAGCAGAGTCCCCCCAGGCAATAATTCACCCCTCCACTTT.

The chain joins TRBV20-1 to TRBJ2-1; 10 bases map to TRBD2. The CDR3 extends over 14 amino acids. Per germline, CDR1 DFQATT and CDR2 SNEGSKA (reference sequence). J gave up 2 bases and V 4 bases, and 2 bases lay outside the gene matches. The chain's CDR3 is CSATTSGAYNEQFF. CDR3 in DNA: TGCAGTGCTACCACTAGCGGGGCCTACAATGAGCAGTTCTTC.

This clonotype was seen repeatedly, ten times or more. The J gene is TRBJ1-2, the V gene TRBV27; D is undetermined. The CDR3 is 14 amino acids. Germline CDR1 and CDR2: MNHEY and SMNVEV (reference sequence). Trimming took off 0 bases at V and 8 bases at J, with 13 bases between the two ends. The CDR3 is CASSLSIHTEGYTF. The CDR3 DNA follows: TGTGCCAGCAGTTTATCGATCCATACGGAGGGCTACACCTTC.

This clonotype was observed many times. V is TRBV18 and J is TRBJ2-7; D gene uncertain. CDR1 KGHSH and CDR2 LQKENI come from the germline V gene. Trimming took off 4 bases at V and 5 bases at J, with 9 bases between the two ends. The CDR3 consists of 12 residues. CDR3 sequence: CASSHGYNEQYF. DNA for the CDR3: TGTGCCAGCTCACATGGGTACAACGAGCAGTACTTC.

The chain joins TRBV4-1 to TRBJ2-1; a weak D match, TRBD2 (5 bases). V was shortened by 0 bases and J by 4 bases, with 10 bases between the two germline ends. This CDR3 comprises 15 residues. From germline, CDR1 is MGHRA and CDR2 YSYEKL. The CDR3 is CASSQDRWTYNEQFF. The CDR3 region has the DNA TGCGCCAGCAGCCAAGATCGCTGGACTTACAATGAGCAGTTCTTC.